The following is a T cell receptor beta chain sequence with its context. Using immunoSEQ multiplex PCR, the repertoire was profiled, and TCRdb retains in-frame clones only, with some absent. Of under 65,000 clones listed, roughly 92% were seen once; the top ten hold about 2.8%. This entry belongs to a study of T cell changes during pregnancy in multiple sclerosis. Trimming left V 1 base short and J 2 bases short, with 3 bases between. CDR1 is MDHEN, CDR2 SYDVKM, per germline. The CDR3 covers 13 residues. This chain links TRBV28 with TRBJ1-3; D gene unclear. The source of this sequence is a female donor with multiple sclerosis, enrolled in a pregnancy study. The starting material was CD8+ T cells from peripheral blood mononuclear cells, obtained in the third trimester of pregnancy. The CDR3 is CASSLFAGNTIYF. The CDR3, as DNA: TGTGCCAGCAGTTTATTCGCTGGAAACACCATATATTTT. The full variable domain, in which reference TRBV28 and TRBJ1-3 provide the parts outside the CDR3, is DVKVTQSSRYLVKRTGEKVFLECVQDMDHENMFWYRQDPGLGLRLIYFSYDVKMKEKGDIPEGYSVSREKKERFSLILESASTNQTSMYLCASSLFAGNTIYFGEGSWLTVV.